This note documents a single T cell receptor beta chain sequence. This specimen belongs to a study of blood T cell repertoires in COVID-19. V was cut by 0 bases and J by 8 bases, with 11 bases left in between. This CDR3 comprises 14 residues. Germline CDR1 and CDR2: SGHTA and FQGNSA. In the source study's methods: Scientists estimated how many nucleated cells there were by amplifying reference gene primers. Sequencing was performed with immunoSEQ multiplex PCR; in TCRdb, only in-frame clones are kept and a portion is missing. V, J and clone size reflect that table, while D and trimming were determined from the DNA. The repertoire holds just over 350,000 clones, with 80% to 90% as singletons.

The sequencing sample was made of peripheral blood. The sequence came from a woman aged 55-69 years with COVID-19, enrolled during active disease. This sequence joins TRBV7-2 and TRBJ1-5, with no clear D. CDR3 DNA: TGTGCCAGCAGCTTAGCGGTGATGAGAGAGCCCCAGCATTTT. The encoded protein is CASSLAVMREPQHF.